This TCR beta chain comes out of a study of T cells in localized non-small cell lung cancer (dated by TCRdb to about 2020). About the study as a whole: Comparing tumors with uninvolved tumor-adjacent lungs, the study looked at the T cell repertoires of about 240 patients with early-stage NSCLC. The cohort consisted of roughly 240 treatment-naive NSCLC patients whose localized lung tumors had been resected. The mean age of the NSCLC patients was just over 65 years, with 120 to 150 men and 85 to 110 women.

Based on the germline V gene, the CDR1 and CDR2 sequences are MNHGY and SAAAGT. The CDR3 numbers 15 residues from cysteine through phenylalanine. Only the CDR3 DNA is retained, 45 bases long and in frame from the first base. The V end gives up 6 bases and the J end 0 bases, leaving 3 bases in the junction not matched to a gene. This clone was observed a handful of times. This receptor's antigen is unknown. Base quality data are lacking; no much larger clone is found one base away. The immunoSEQ Assay was used to sequence TCR beta CDR3 regions from DNA. The authors processed their data as follows. T cell density was computed as TCR beta template counts normalized to usable DNA estimated by amplifying housekeeping genes. Richness was estimated using the preseqR package, with extrapolation to 400,000 templates for PBMC samples and to 120,000 templates for tissue samples. Clonality was defined as one minus Pielou's evenness. Differential abundance testing on productive amino-acid clonotypes, with a minimum total count of 5 and an alpha of 0.1, was used to identify tissue-enriched TCRs. Repertoire overlap between compartments was quantified with the Jaccard Index and Morisita Overlap Index. TCR beta CDR3s were clustered by GLIPH together with public tetramer-defined viral CDR3s, and at least three viral sequences plus V-gene enrichment were required for viral motifs. TCRdb mirrors the immuneACCESS table, restricted to in-frame sequences. Some clones are absent from its copies; in checked studies, under half trace to an unresolved V gene, and the reason for the others is unknown. The DNA gave D and trimming, while V, J and clone size come from that table. This sample holds around 1,700 clones; about 24% were observed only once. The ten largest clones add up to about 15% of the sample.

The research as a whole found: Longer overall survival was associated with higher T cell density in blood, whereas shorter survival was associated with higher clonality in adjacent lung. Because multi-region tumor sequencing was not performed, intratumor heterogeneity could not be ruled out. Uninvolved tumor-adjacent lung showed the highest T cell clonality, higher than tumor, which suggests more focused antigenic responses in the uninvolved tumor-adjacent lung. Because of the exploratory design, TCR variables were selected using unadjusted p-values without false-discovery rate correction. Of the top 100 tumor clones, a median of roughly 53 were detected in paired uninvolved adjacent lung; over 25 were also among that lung's top 100.

Uninvolved adjacent lung was sampled at least 2 cm away from the tumor margin, and two independent pathologists confirmed that the tissue had no atypia. At diagnosis, tumor, uninvolved tumor-adjacent lung and peripheral blood were collected and then preserved as a mix of FFPE and fresh-frozen material. The sequence came from a female donor of 60 years or more with stage II lung adenocarcinoma. In this chain, TRBV6-8 is recombined with TRBJ2-2; 8 central nucleotides agree with TRBD2. This specimen consisted of normal lung tissue next to the tumor, obtained before any cancer treatment. The CDR3: CASRPGLANTGELFF. The DNA sequence is given as TGTGCCAGCAGGCCGGGACTAGCGAACACCGGGGAGCTGTTTTTT.